Presented here are 15 T cell receptor beta chains from one specimen sequenced in a study of T-cell reconstitution after alpha-beta-depleted transplantation in children. The library targeted TCRbeta and was prepared with unique molecular identifiers. Each CDR3 protein gets one entry after TCRdb re-called the PCR reads with MiXCR. This table has a few hundred thousand distinct CDR3 sequences, 15% to 20% appearing once. The material was PBMCs, mostly from graft donor cells, obtained 360 days after TCRalphabeta/CD19-depleted stem cell transplant. These receptors were collected from a boy under two years old who had a stem cell transplant for Wiskott-Aldrich syndrome, so the T cells may come from the graft donor.

Only a few counts were recorded for this clonotype. A read error may account for a junction end that differs from germline. V usage is TRBV2 and J usage is TRBJ2-5; the match to TRBD2 covers 13 bases. This CDR3 spans 16 amino acids. Germline V gene sequence: CDR1 SNHLY, CDR2 FYNNEI. The CDR3: CASRPKGLAGQGTQYF. Written as DNA, the CDR3 is TGTGCCAGCAGACCCAAGGGACTAGCGGGGCAAGGGACCCAGTACTTC.

The rearrangement links TRBV19 to TRBJ1-6, with D uncertain. The CDR3 sequence is 14 residues long. Trimming pared 2 bases from V and 7 bases from J, leaving 9 bases between. CDR1 is LNHDA and CDR2 is SQIVND in the germline V gene (reference sequence). CDR3 sequence (DNA): TGTGCCAGTAGTATAAACGGCCACAATTCACCCCTCCACTTT. This translates into CASSINGHNSPLHF. The variable domain in full, with the rest retrieved from reference TRBV19 and TRBJ1-6, is DGGITQSPKYLFRKEGQNVTLSCEQNLNHDAMYWYRQDPGQGLRLIYYSQIVNDFQKGDIAEGYSVSREKKESFPLTVTSAQKNPTAFYLCASSINGHNSPLHFGNGTRLTVT.

This clonotype has just a few counts. This rearrangement joins TRBV6-6 to TRBJ1-2; D is undetermined. The CDR3 spans 12 residues. V was clipped by 5 bases and J by 8 bases, with 12 bases between them. Germline values: CDR1 MNHNY, CDR2 SVGAGI (reference sequence). CDR3 DNA: TGTGCCAGCAGTAGTGTGGAGTGGGGCTACACCTTC. Protein product: CASSSVEWGYTF.

The V call is TRBV6-1, the J call TRBJ1-1; 8 bases are shared with TRBD1. The V segment lost 6 bases and the J segment 5 bases; nucleotides outside the gene matches: 8. CDR3 size: 14 residues. Germline V lookup: CDR1 MNHNS, CDR2 SASEGT. CDR3 coding DNA: TGTGCCAGCAGACGGACAGGGTCGTTGACTGAAGCTTTCTTT. It is translated as CASRRTGSLTEAFF.

The chain recombines TRBV7-9 with TRBJ2-7; D possibly corresponds to TRBD2 (7 bases). The CDR3 consists of 15 residues. The V and J ends lost 1 base and 3 bases respectively, with 13 bases between them. The V gene's germline CDR1 is SEHNR and CDR2 FQNEAQ (reference sequence). CDR3 DNA sequence: TGTGCCAGCAGCTTAGAGGGGGTAGCGGGCTACGAGCAGTACTTC. Translating it yields CASSLEGVAGYEQYF.

The table lists this clonotype with a few counts. The V call is TRBV12-3 or TRBV12-4, the J call TRBJ2-2; a weak D match, TRBD1 (5 bases). Between the trimmed V and J ends, which lost 3 bases and 2 bases, there was a span of 7 bases. CDR3 length equals 14 residues. Here the CDR3 DNA reads TGTGCCAGCAGTTTCGGACACAACACCGGGGAGCTGTTTTTT. Amino acid sequence: CASSFGHNTGELFF.

At least ten counts were recorded for this clonotype. The chain uses TRBV29-1 and TRBJ2-7, with D uncertain. Deletions cut 4 bases from V and 2 bases from J, with 6 bases between. Germline CDR1 reads SQVTM; CDR2 reads ANQGSEA. The CDR3 runs to 11 residues. CDR3 in DNA: TGCAGCGTTGGTGCTCCCTACGAGCAGTACTTC. Protein: CSVGAPYEQYF.

This clonotype has a handful of counts. The chain employs TRBV7-8 and TRBJ2-7; weak D call: TRBD2 (5 bases). The V gene's germline CDR1 is SGHVS and CDR2 FQNEAQ. Trimming took off 5 bases at V and 3 bases at J, with 20 bases between the two ends. The CDR3 consists of 16 residues. CDR3 region: CASSNPRGSSNYEQYF. The CDR3 DNA follows: TGTGCCAGCAGCAATCCCCGGGGTAGTAGTAACTACGAGCAGTACTTC.

The sample holds a few counts of this clonotype. The chain employs TRBV10-2 and TRBJ1-2; no firm D call. Germline V lookup: CDR1 WSHSY, CDR2 SAAADI. The CDR3 totals 11 residues. V was trimmed by 0 bases and J by 8 bases, leaving 4 bases between them. This CDR3 reads CASSESKGYTF. As DNA, the CDR3 is TGCGCCAGCAGTGAGTCGAAGGGCTACACCTTC.

This clonotype was detected ten times or more. The chain combines TRBV12-3 or TRBV12-4 with TRBJ2-7, with 10 bases lining up with TRBD2. J was trimmed by 2 bases and V by 3 bases; bases with no gene match: 7. CDR3 length equals 16 residues. CDR3 amino acids: CASSFFTSGVPYEQYF. CDR3 nucleotide sequence: TGTGCCAGCAGTTTCTTCACTAGCGGGGTCCCCTACGAGCAGTACTTC.

Details on this clonotype: Mismatch with germline at one junction end may stem from a read error. This chain uses TRBV12-3 or TRBV12-4 with TRBJ2-2; D remains ambiguous. This CDR3 has 12 amino acids. DNA of the CDR3: TGTGCTAGCAGTTTAAACGCTAGAAAGGTGTTTTTT. Its protein product is CASSLNARKVFF.

This clonotype was seen only once. This chain uses TRBV6-1 with TRBJ2-5, with D possibly matching TRBD2 (5 bases). This CDR3 is 14 amino acids long. V was pared by 5 bases and J by 8 bases, with 18 bases between. CDR1 and CDR2 from the germline V gene are MNHNS and SASEGT. CDR3 sequence (DNA): TGTGCCAGCAGTCGGATCCCCCTGGGAGACACCCAGTACTTC. It yields the protein CASSRIPLGDTQYF.

This clonotype occurred a few times. This sequence joins TRBV7-2 and TRBJ2-1, with 7 bases aligning to TRBD2. With V trimmed by 2 bases and J by 4 bases, 11 bases remained unmatched. The CDR3 sequence is 17 residues long. CDR1 is SGHTA, CDR2 FQGNSA, per germline. CDR3 in amino acids: CASSLLGASGPYNEQFF. CDR3 coding DNA: TGTGCCAGCAGCTTACTTGGTGCTAGCGGCCCATACAATGAGCAGTTCTTC.

The rearrangement links TRBV7-9 to TRBJ1-6; 7 bases fit TRBD1. This CDR3 comprises 14 residues. Trimming cost V 5 bases and J 4 bases; bases outside gene matches: 2. Germline lookup yields CDR1 SEHNR and CDR2 FQNEAQ (reference sequence). The CDR3 region has the DNA TGTGCCAGCAGCCGGGACAGATATAATTCACCCCTCCACTTT. Protein sequence: CASSRDRYNSPLHF.

The chain has TRBV6-2 or TRBV6-3 and TRBJ2-1; 10 bases fit TRBD2. The V gene end was trimmed by 4 bases and the J gene end by 5 bases; junction bases not matched to a gene: 5. The CDR3 loop spans 15 amino acids. In germline, CDR1 is MNHEY, CDR2 SVGEGT. Here the CDR3 DNA reads TGTGCCAGCAGTTTTCTAGCGGGGGCCGACAATGAGCAGTTCTTC. It yields the protein CASSFLAGADNEQFF.